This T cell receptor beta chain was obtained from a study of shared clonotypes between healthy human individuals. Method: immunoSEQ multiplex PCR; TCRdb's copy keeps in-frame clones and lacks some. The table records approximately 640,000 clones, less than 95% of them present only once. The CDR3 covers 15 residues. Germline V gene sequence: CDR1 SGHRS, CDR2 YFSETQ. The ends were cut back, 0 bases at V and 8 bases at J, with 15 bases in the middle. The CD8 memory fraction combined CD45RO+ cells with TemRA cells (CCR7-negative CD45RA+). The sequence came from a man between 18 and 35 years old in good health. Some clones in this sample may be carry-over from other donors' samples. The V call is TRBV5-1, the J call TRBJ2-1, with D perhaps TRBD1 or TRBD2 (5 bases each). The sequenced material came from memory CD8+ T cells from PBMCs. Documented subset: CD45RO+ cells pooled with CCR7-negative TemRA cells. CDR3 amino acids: CASSLVSGGEDEQFF. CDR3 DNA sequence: TGCGCCAGCAGCTTGGTTAGTGGGGGTGAAGATGAGCAGTTCTTC.